This T cell receptor beta chain was documented in a study of early T cells in non-severe SARS-CoV-2 infection. Turning to the study itself: Whole-blood bulk RNA, unsorted, was sequenced, and chains were unpaired.

With 11 bases clipped from V and 8 bases from J, the junction kept 11 bases outside the gene matches. Germline lookup yields CDR1 MNHEY and CDR2 SVGAGI. CDR3 size: 13 residues. TCRdb passed the 5' RACE reads through MiXCR, listing each CDR3 protein once. The profile shows 85,000 to 100,000 distinct CDR3 sequences, approximately 11% of them singletons. This clonotype was recorded a few times. This chain uses TRBV6-5 with TRBJ2-1; 8 bases line up with TRBD2. The receptor was isolated from an adult who was a healthcare worker with PCR-confirmed SARS-CoV-2 infection or an uninfected control (not recorded which). The source was whole blood, collected at baseline. The CDR3 protein is CASIGSGMHEQFF. The CDR3 region has the DNA TGTGCCTCCATAGGTAGCGGGATGCATGAGCAGTTCTTC.